These 8 T cell receptor beta chains came from one sample sequenced in a study of cytomegalovirus exposure and HLA in healthy donors. 60 Vbeta and 13 Jbeta primers were used in PCR. Repertoires were generated with immunoSEQ multiplex PCR, while TCRdb's copy carries only in-frame clones and drops some. Of approximately 76,000 clones in the sample, around 80% were seen once. Input material: PBMCs. The source of these receptors is a young man in good health and CMV-seronegative.

V is TRBV7-9 and J is TRBJ2-3, with unresolved D. V was trimmed by 1 base and J by 4 bases, leaving 9 bases between them. There are 14 residues in the CDR3. Germline-derived CDR1 and CDR2 are SEHNR and FQNEAQ (reference sequence). CDR3 region: CASSLDSFADTQYF. As DNA, the CDR3 is TGTGCCAGCAGCTTAGACTCGTTTGCAGATACGCAGTATTTT.

The chain couples TRBV30 to TRBJ1-6, with a tentative D call TRBD1 (6 bases). In germline, CDR1 is GTSNPN, CDR2 SVGIG (reference sequence). Trimming stripped 8 bases from V and 7 bases from J, with 15 bases between. There are 13 residues in the CDR3. CDR3 residues: CARQGLRNSPLHF. For the CDR3, the DNA is TGTGCCCGGCAGGGGCTGCGGAATTCACCCCTCCACTTT.

The V call is TRBV19, the J call TRBJ2-5, with TRBD1 matching over 8 bases. The germline gives CDR1 LNHDA, CDR2 SQIVND (reference sequence). This CDR3 spans 15 amino acids. V trimming: 3 bases; J trimming: 4 bases; junction bases outside the gene matches: 7. CDR3 DNA sequence: TGTGCCAGTAGTATCATAGGAACAGGGGGAGAGACCCAGTACTTC. Translation: CASSIIGTGGETQYF. Full variable domain (remainder filled in from reference TRBV19 and TRBJ2-5): DGGITQSPKYLFRKEGQNVTLSCEQNLNHDAMYWYRQDPGQGLRLIYYSQIVNDFQKGDIAEGYSVSREKKESFPLTVTSAQKNPTAFYLCASSIIGTGGETQYFGPGTRLLVL.

DNA of the CDR3: TGTGCCAGTAGAGAACAGACTAGCGGGAGAGGAAACGAGCAGTACTTC. It is translated as CASREQTSGRGNEQYF. This sequence joins TRBV19 and TRBJ2-7, with 12 bases fitting TRBD2. Per the germline V gene, CDR1 is LNHDA and CDR2 is SQIVND (reference sequence). The V and J ends lost 6 bases and 5 bases, in that order; junction bases with no gene match: 11. The CDR3 loop spans 16 amino acids. Variable domain in full (rest from reference TRBV19 and TRBJ2-7): DGGITQSPKYLFRKEGQNVTLSCEQNLNHDAMYWYRQDPGQGLRLIYYSQIVNDFQKGDIAEGYSVSREKKESFPLTVTSAQKNPTAFYLCASREQTSGRGNEQYFGPGTRLTVT.

This clone was seen just once. The chain couples TRBV10-3 to TRBJ2-7, with 7 bases identical to TRBD1. Germline V lookup: CDR1 ENHRY, CDR2 SYGVKD. The CDR3 covers 13 residues. J gave up 0 bases and V 11 bases, and 7 bases lay outside the gene matches. The DNA for the CDR3 is TGTGCCGGGGGACAGCCGTCCTCCTACGAGCAGTACTTC. This encodes CAGGQPSSYEQYF.

The J gene is TRBJ2-3, the V gene TRBV5-4; D is possibly TRBD2 (6 bases). This CDR3 has 16 amino acids. Germline-derived CDR1 and CDR2 are SGHNT and YYREEE (reference sequence). The ends were cut back, 1 base at V and 2 bases at J, with 14 bases in the middle. CDR3 nucleotide sequence: TGTGCCAGCAGCTTGATGGTTAGCGGCAACACAGATACGCAGTATTTT. Translating gives CASSLMVSGNTDTQYF.

This clone was found a few times. The genes are TRBV12-2 and TRBJ2-1; the tabulated D call, TRBD2, remains unverified against the DNA. TRBV12-2 constitutes a pseudogene. This CDR3 spans 12 amino acids. In nucleotides, the CDR3 is TGTGCAAATGAGACGAGGTACAATGAGCAGTTCTTC. Protein sequence: CANETRYNEQFF.

The chain links TRBV7-8 to TRBJ1-1, with TRBD1 matching over 7 bases. Trimming took 5 bases from V and 10 from J; bases not matched to a gene: 10. The CDR3 spans 13 residues. From germline, CDR1 is SGHVS and CDR2 FQNEAQ. This CDR3 is CASSPGGGTVAFF. The CDR3 DNA reads as TGTGCCAGCAGCCCCGGGGGCGGGACAGTAGCTTTCTTT. Based on the CDR3 plus reference TRBV7-8 and TRBJ1-1, the full variable domain is GAGVSQSPRYKVAKRGQDVALRCDPISGHVSLFWYQQALGQGPEFLTYFQNEAQLDKSGLPSDRFFAERPEGSVSTLKIQRTQQEDSAVYLCASSPGGGTVAFFGQGTRLTVV.